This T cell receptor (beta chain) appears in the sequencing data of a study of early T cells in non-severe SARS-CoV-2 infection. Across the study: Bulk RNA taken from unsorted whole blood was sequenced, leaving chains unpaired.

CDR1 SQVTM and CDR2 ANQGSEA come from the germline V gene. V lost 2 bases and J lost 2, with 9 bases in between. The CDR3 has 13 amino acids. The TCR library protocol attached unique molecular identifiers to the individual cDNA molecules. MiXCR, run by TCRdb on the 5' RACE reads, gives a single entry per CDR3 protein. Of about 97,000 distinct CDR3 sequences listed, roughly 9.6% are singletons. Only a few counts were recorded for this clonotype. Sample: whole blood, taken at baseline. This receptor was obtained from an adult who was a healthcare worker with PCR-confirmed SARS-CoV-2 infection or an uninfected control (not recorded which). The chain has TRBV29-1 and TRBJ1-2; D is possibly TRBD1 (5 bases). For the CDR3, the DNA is TGCAGCGTTGAATCAGGGATGAACTATGGCTACACCTTC. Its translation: CSVESGMNYGYTF.